Given below is one T cell receptor (beta chain) in context. Its specificity is not known. The data derive from a study of T cell responses to AZD1222 COVID-19 vaccine. V was pared by 2 bases and J by 5 bases, with 11 bases of the junction left unmatched. CDR1 is SGHTA and CDR2 is FQGTGA in the germline V gene. The CDR3 contains 16 residues. Libraries were prepared by immunoSEQ multiplex PCR; TCRdb keeps only in-frame clonotypes and omits some of them. The sample lists under 200,000 clones; 85% to 90% were seen once. The study's findings and limits: Donors were chiefly white British, with a greater number of females, and clonal diversity was perhaps underestimated.

The J gene is TRBJ2-7, the V gene TRBV7-3; 8 nucleotides agree with TRBD1. The sample in question was peripheral blood, obtained 28 days after the second AZD1222 dose. The source is an adult who received the AZD1222 COVID-19 vaccine. The CDR3 region has the DNA TGTGCCAGCAGCTTACTGGGGCGGACAGGGATACACGAGCAGTACTTC. Residues: CASSLLGRTGIHEQYF.